The 24 T cell receptor beta chains reported below all come from one sample, sequenced in a study of T-cell reconstitution after alpha-beta-depleted transplantation in children. As it was prepared, the TCRbeta library received unique molecular identifiers. TCRdb passed the PCR reads through MiXCR, listing each CDR3 protein once. The data show some 200,000 distinct CDR3 sequences, roughly a tenth seen once. The specimen comprised PBMCs, sampled before TCRalphabeta/CD19-depleted stem cell transplant. The origin of the receptors is a child under two years old with acute myeloid leukemia, due to receive a stem cell transplant.

This clonotype was seen a handful of times. The chain is built from TRBV7-8 and TRBJ1-5; D remains unclear. The length of the CDR3 is 14 residues. Germline V lookup: CDR1 SGHVS, CDR2 FQNEAQ. Between the trimmed V and J ends, which lost 5 bases and 0 bases, there was a span of 8 bases. The DNA for the CDR3 is TGTGCCAGCAGCGGCTCAAATAGCAATCAGCCCCAGCATTTT. It codes for CASSGSNSNQPQHF.

This rearrangement joins TRBV11-3 to TRBJ2-2; perhaps TRBD1 as D (5 bases). The CDR3 consists of 14 residues. V lost 5 bases and J 7 bases, leaving 14 bases between the germline ends. Germline CDR1 reads SGHNT; CDR2 reads YENEEA. CDR3 bases: TGTGCCAGCAGCGCCAGGGTTATGGGCGGGGAGCTGTTTTTT. Protein product: CASSARVMGGELFF.

Notes on this clonotype: At one boundary the junction diverges from the germline segment, which might be a read error. The rearrangement joins TRBV6-1 to TRBJ2-2, with D possibly TRBD2 on 6 matching bases. Germline V gene lookup returns CDR1 MNHNS and CDR2 SASEGT. The CDR3 is made up of 12 amino acids. The chain's CDR3 is CASSERRGASVF. CDR3 nucleotide sequence: TGTGCCAGCAGTGAACGGAGGGGCGCTTCCGTTTTT.

This clonotype was detected ten times or more. The rearrangement links TRBV7-8 to TRBJ2-7, with a possible D match to TRBD2 (5 bases). The CDR3 runs to 12 residues. Trimming shortened V by 2 bases and J by 5 bases, and 7 bases separated the two germline ends. Germline V gives CDR1 SGHVS, CDR2 FQNEAQ. CDR3 in amino acids: CASSLLRDEQYF. CDR3 nucleotides: TGTGCCAGCAGCTTATTGCGGGACGAGCAGTACTTC.

At least ten counts were recorded for this clonotype. The rearrangement uses TRBV28 and TRBJ1-1; unclear D gene. Trimming removed 5 bases at V and 11 bases at J, with 15 bases between. CDR1 and CDR2 (germline): MDHEN, SYDVKM. The CDR3 sequence is 12 residues long. In nucleotides, the CDR3 is TGTGCCAGCAGTCGATTCGAATCCGGGGCTTTCTTT. Residues: CASSRFESGAFF.

This clonotype occurred many times. The rearrangement joins TRBV29-1 to TRBJ2-3; tentatively, D is TRBD1 or TRBD2 (5 bases each). V was cut by 4 bases and J by 0 bases, with 14 bases left in between. The CDR3 is 15 amino acids. Per germline, CDR1 SQVTM and CDR2 ANQGSEA. The CDR3 protein is CSVGGPGRSTDTQYF. The CDR3 DNA is TGCAGCGTTGGAGGACCGGGACGAAGCACAGATACGCAGTATTTT.

This clonotype was seen ten or more times. This rearrangement joins TRBV27 to TRBJ2-7; a possible D gene is TRBD1 (6 bases). The germline V gene has CDR1 MNHEY and CDR2 SMNVEV (reference sequence). Between the trimmed V and J ends, which lost 6 bases and 1 base, there was a span of 28 bases. The CDR3 is 19 residues long. CDR3 sequence reads: CASSPKARQVTLISYEQYF. CDR3 DNA sequence: TGTGCCAGCAGCCCGAAAGCCCGACAGGTCACCCTGATATCCTACGAGCAGTACTTC.

This clonotype was recorded many times. The chain joins TRBV2 to TRBJ2-1, with no clear D. Trimming pared 6 bases from V and 4 bases from J, leaving 4 bases between. The length of the CDR3 is 11 residues. Germline CDR1 and CDR2: SNHLY and FYNNEI. As DNA, the CDR3 is TGTGCCAGCAGCCCATACAATGAGCAGTTCTTC. This gives the protein CASSPYNEQFF.

In its sample, this clonotype was seen many times. The chain employs TRBV5-8 and TRBJ2-5; 12 bases align to TRBD2. The V and J ends lost 4 bases and 5 bases, in that order; junction bases with no gene match: 9. This CDR3 has 16 amino acids. Looked up from germline, CDR1 is SGHTS and CDR2 is YDEGEE. The CDR3 DNA is TGTGCCAGCAGCCAGGGGACTAGCGGGTATCGGGAGACCCAGTACTTC. Translated: CASSQGTSGYRETQYF.

V and J are TRBV4-1 and TRBJ2-7; 9 nucleotides align to TRBD2. Per germline, CDR1 MGHRA and CDR2 YSYEKL. After removal of 4 bases from V and 1 base from J, the junction contained 5 bases not matched to a gene. This CDR3 contains 15 residues. This chain's CDR3 is CASSPERGESYEQYF. The CDR3 region has the DNA TGCGCCAGCAGCCCTGAGCGGGGGGAGTCCTACGAGCAGTACTTC.

This clonotype was observed a single time. This may stem from a read error, because a much larger clone lies one nucleotide away. This is likely a read error, given that the CDR3 carries no conserved phenylalanine or tryptophan at its end. This chain uses TRBV20-1 with TRBJ2-1; 7 bases map to TRBD2. CDR3 length: 15 amino acids. The V gene end was trimmed by 0 bases and the J gene end by 10 bases; junction bases not matched to a gene: 12. Per the germline V gene, CDR1 is DFQATT and CDR2 is SNEGSKA (reference sequence). CDR3 amino acids: CSARDGAGVPWEQFL. The CDR3 coding sequence is TGCAGTGCTAGAGATGGGGCGGGAGTTCCCTGGGAGCAGTTCTTG.

With regard to this clonotype: The junction departs from the called germline gene at one end, perhaps through a read error. The chain carries TRBV5-1 and TRBJ2-7; 9 bases agree with TRBD2. The CDR3 runs 15 residues. The germline gives CDR1 SGHRS, CDR2 YFSETQ. The CDR3 protein is CVSSLTLAGSHEQYF. In nucleotides, the CDR3 is TGCGTCAGCAGCTTGACTCTAGCGGGATCCCACGAGCAGTACTTC.

This clonotype was seen ten or more times. The gene calls are TRBV7-9 and TRBJ2-5; TRBD2 aligns across 9 bases. V lost 5 bases to trimming and J lost 4 bases; unmatched junction nucleotides: 5. Germline-derived CDR1 and CDR2 are SEHNR and FQNEAQ (reference sequence). The CDR3 length is 14 residues. The DNA for the CDR3 is TGTGCCAGCAGCCTTACGGGACTAGCAGAGACCCAGTACTTC. This encodes CASSLTGLAETQYF.

In its sample, this clonotype was seen many times. This chain uses TRBV28 with TRBJ1-1; a possible D gene is TRBD1 (5 bases). Per germline, CDR1 MDHEN and CDR2 SYDVKM. The CDR3 runs 13 residues. Trimming pared 8 bases from V and 4 bases from J, leaving 14 bases between. The chain's CDR3 is CASHRRVGTEAFF. In nucleotides, the CDR3 is TGTGCCAGCCACAGGCGGGTGGGCACTGAAGCTTTCTTT.

This clonotype was detected ten times or more. The chain uses TRBV11-2 and TRBJ2-1; no reliable D call. Germline V gives CDR1 SGHAT, CDR2 FQNNGV. This CDR3 is 14 amino acids long. V was cut by 3 bases and J by 2 bases, with 8 bases left in between. DNA of the CDR3: TGTGCCAGCAGCTTGACCGAGACCTACAATGAGCAGTTCTTC. Translating it yields CASSLTETYNEQFF.

Ten or more counts support this clonotype. V usage is TRBV12-3 or TRBV12-4 and J usage is TRBJ1-1, with D tentatively TRBD1 (5 bases). The V and J ends lost 5 bases and 1 base respectively, with 11 bases between them. The CDR3 runs to 14 residues. CDR3 in DNA: TGTGCCAGCAGTCCCCCTACAGGGAACACTGAAGCTTTCTTT. Its translation is CASSPPTGNTEAFF.

As for this clonotype: Being one base from a much bigger clone, this may be a read error. This chain links TRBV3-1 with TRBJ2-7, with no clear D. Germline CDR1 is LGHDT and CDR2 is YNNKEL (reference sequence). This CDR3 has 15 residues. The CDR3 spells CASCQGLSNSYEQYF. The CDR3 coding sequence is TGTGCCAGCTGCCAAGGGTTATCGAACTCCTACGAGCAGTACTTC.

This clonotype was detected many times. The V and J genes are TRBV2 and TRBJ2-1, with unresolved D. The V end lost 1 base, the J end lost 4 bases, and 8 bases lay between the germline ends. Germline CDR1 and CDR2: SNHLY and FYNNEI. CDR3 length: 14 residues. CDR3 residues: CASSEDSTYNEQFF. The CDR3 bases are TGTGCCAGCAGTGAAGACTCCACTTACAATGAGCAGTTCTTC.

About this clonotype: Compared with germline, one end of the junction differs, possibly owing to a read error. The CDR3 DNA is TGTGTCAGCAGCTTATCTGCCTCCTACAATGAGCGGTTCTTC. Translating it yields CVSSLSASYNERFF. The chain links TRBV11-2 to TRBJ2-1; D gene ambiguous. The CDR3 has 14 residues. Looked up from germline, CDR1 is SGHAT and CDR2 is FQNNGV.

This clonotype was picked up many times. The chain couples TRBV7-9 to TRBJ1-5; D remains unclear. CDR1 is SEHNR, CDR2 FQNEAQ, per germline (reference sequence). The CDR3 totals 14 residues. The ends were cut back, 5 bases at V and 5 bases at J, with 13 bases in the middle. The CDR3 protein is CASSSPGAYQPQHF. As DNA, the CDR3 is TGTGCCAGCAGCAGCCCCGGAGCTTATCAGCCCCAGCATTTT.

This clonotype was seen at least ten times. This chain uses TRBV18 with TRBJ1-4, with TRBD1 matching over 7 bases. Trimming removed 3 bases from V and 7 bases from J; junction bases left unmatched: 5. Germline V lookup: CDR1 KGHSH, CDR2 LQKENI. This CDR3 region has 14 residues. CDR3: CASSPTGNSEKLFF. The CDR3 bases are TGTGCCAGCTCACCGACAGGGAATAGTGAAAAACTGTTTTTT.

A word on this clonotype: This could be a read error, since a much larger clone is one nucleotide away. The chain recombines TRBV3-1 with TRBJ2-2, with D perhaps being TRBD1 or TRBD2 (7 bases each). With 4 bases removed from V and 9 bases from J, the gap between germline ends came to 21 bases. The CDR3 is 16 amino acids. Germline loops: CDR1 LGHDT, CDR2 YNNKEL (reference sequence). The chain's CDR3 is CASSRLTSRGAWELFF. The CDR3, as DNA: TGTGCCAGCAGCCGCCTGACTAGCAGGGGGGCCTGGGAGCTGTTTTTT.

Remarks on this clonotype: This may stem from a read error, because a much larger clone lies one nucleotide away. V gene TRBV5-1 combines with J gene TRBJ2-7; 10 bases are shared with TRBD1. Germline CDR1 and CDR2: SGHRS and YFSETQ. This CDR3 has 15 amino acids. The V and J ends lost 3 bases and 0 bases, in that order; junction bases with no gene match: 3. The CDR3 sequence is CASSSRTGGSYEQYF. As DNA, the CDR3 is TGCGCCAGCAGCTCCAGGACAGGGGGCTCCTACGAGCAGTACTTC.

At least ten counts were recorded for this clonotype. The chain employs TRBV5-8 and TRBJ2-7; D not resolved. Deletions cut 0 bases from V and 2 bases from J, with 9 bases between. Germline CDR1 is SGHTS and CDR2 is YDEGEE. The CDR3 consists of 14 residues. The CDR3 DNA is TGTGCCAGCAGCTTGGCGGTCTTGCCCTACGAGCAGTACTTC. Its translation is CASSLAVLPYEQYF.